This paragraph covers one T cell receptor (beta chain) sequence. Its antigen is not identified. The record originates from a study of T cell responses to AZD1222 COVID-19 vaccine. The V and J ends lost 5 bases and 0 bases respectively, with 7 bases between them. In germline, CDR1 is KGHSH, CDR2 LQKENI. The CDR3 contains 14 residues. Study conclusions and caveats: Unmutated regions of variants are reportedly targeted by nearly half of spike-specific TCRs.

Method: immunoSEQ multiplex PCR; TCRdb's copy keeps in-frame clones and lacks some. The sample has 77,000 or so clones, 85% to 90% seen once; the top ten hold approximately 31%. The rearrangement joins TRBV18 to TRBJ2-2; tentative D call: TRBD2 (5 bases). Here the sequenced sample was peripheral blood, taken on day 0 of AZD1222 vaccination. This receptor was identified in an adult in good health. As DNA, the CDR3 is TGTGCCAGCTCAAAAGCGGCGAACACCGGGGAGCTGTTTTTT. It codes for CASSKAANTGELFF.